This T cell receptor (beta chain) was documented in a study of shared clonotypes between healthy human individuals. Assay used: immunoSEQ multiplex PCR; TCRdb lists only in-frame clones, some missing. The sample shows around 940,000 clones, around 80% of them seen only once. CDR3 size: 13 residues. Trimming took 6 bases from V and 0 from J, leaving 8 bases between them. The germline CDR1 and CDR2 sequences are SGHRS and YFSETQ. The sample consisted of memory CD4+ T cells sorted from blood. The sample's subset: CD45RA-negative fraction. The source is a man younger than 35 in good health. The gene calls are TRBV5-1 and TRBJ2-3; D ambiguous. As DNA, the CDR3 is TGCGCCAGCATAGGTGGTAGCACAGATACGCAGTATTTT. Translating gives CASIGGSTDTQYF. The full variable domain, rest sourced from reference TRBV5-1 and TRBJ2-3, is KAGVTQTPRYLIKTRGQQVTLSCSPISGHRSVSWYQQTPGQGLQFLFEYFSETQRNKGNFPGRFSGRQFSNSRSEMNVSTLELGDSALYLCASIGGSTDTQYFGPGTRLTVL.